This note documents a single TCR beta chain sequence. As yet, its antigen is unknown. V was pared by 4 bases and J by 7 bases, with 14 bases between. CDR1 and CDR2 from the germline V gene are SGHRS and YFSETQ. The CDR3 contains 14 residues. The method was immunoSEQ multiplex PCR; TCRdb's version includes in-frame clones alone and lacks a portion of them. Counted here are around 70,000 clones, approximately 90% occurring once; the ten biggest clones make up more than 1%. This entry comes from a study of OX40 agonist ivuxolimab in advanced cancers. Study at large: Three partial responders included one hepatocellular carcinoma patient and two cutaneous melanoma patients. Findings and limits, study-wide: No antigen was identified for the clonally expanded peripheral T cells.

The sequencing used CD4+ or CD8+ T cells sorted from blood, collected in a trial of the OX40 agonist ivuxolimab. This receptor was obtained from an adult with an advanced solid tumor such as melanoma, head and neck, liver or kidney cancer. The J gene is TRBJ2-2, the V gene TRBV5-1; D possibly corresponds to TRBD2 (5 bases). The DNA of the CDR3 is TGCGCCAGCAGCCCTCTAAGTGAGGGCGGGGAGCTGTTTTTT. Its translation: CASSPLSEGGELFF.